Below are 30 T cell receptor beta chains sequenced from a single sample in a study of blood T cell repertoires in COVID-19 (TCRdb year 2020). Libraries were prepared through the immunoSEQ multiplex PCR assay. This immuneACCESS table, as held by TCRdb, lists in-frame sequences with V and J called but not all clones. Of the missing ones, under half trace to an unresolved V gene in checked studies; the others have no known cause. Across this sample there are 150,000 to 200,000 clones, with roughly 83% seen only once. The ten largest make up over 10% of the sample. Sequencing was done on a sample of PBMCs or T cells enriched from blood (not recorded which). The receptors stem from a woman in her sixties who had recovered from COVID-19.

The J gene is TRBJ2-7, the V gene TRBV21-1; the table's D call TRBD2 went unverified against the DNA. TRBV21-1 is designated a pseudogene. CDR3 length equals 18 residues. The CDR3 here is CASSMGGPAGGPWYEQYF. In DNA form, the CDR3 reads TGTGCCAGCAGCATGGGAGGACCAGCGGGAGGGCCGTGGTACGAGCAGTACTTC.

The rearrangement links TRBV27 to TRBJ2-2, with 14 bases lining up with TRBD2. The CDR3 runs 16 residues. V dropped 2 bases and J dropped 6; count of bases not matched to a gene: 2. Germline loops: CDR1 MNHEY, CDR2 SMNVEV (reference sequence). The DNA for the CDR3 is TGTGCCAGCAGTTTAGGGACTAGCGGGAGTTCCGGGGAGCTGTTTTTT. Its protein is CASSLGTSGSSGELFF.

The chain carries TRBV5-1 and TRBJ2-3; 11 bases match TRBD2. V lost 4 bases to trimming and J lost 3 bases; unmatched junction nucleotides: 7. This CDR3 spans 16 amino acids. Germline V gene lookup returns CDR1 SGHRS and CDR2 YFSETQ. DNA of the CDR3: TGCGCCAGCAGCAACGTAGCGGGAGGGTATACAGATACGCAGTATTTT. Translating gives CASSNVAGGYTDTQYF.

The chain uses TRBV29-1 and TRBJ2-1; TRBD1 matches at 8 bases. The CDR3 length is 13 residues. J was trimmed by 12 bases and V by 6 bases; bases with no gene match: 13. The germline gives CDR1 SQVTM, CDR2 ANQGSEA. The CDR3 DNA sequence: TGCAGCGTGTGGACAGGGCGAGATCCGGTGCAGTTCTTC. Translated, it gives CSVWTGRDPVQFF.

The chain employs TRBV28 and TRBJ2-7, with unresolved D. Germline assignment: CDR1 MDHEN and CDR2 SYDVKM. The ends were cut back, 2 bases at V and 0 bases at J, with 23 bases in the middle. The CDR3 runs to 19 residues. DNA of the CDR3: TGTGCCAGCAGTTTAGCCCGTTACTTGGGCCGGAAAATCTCCTACGAGCAGTACTTC. It is translated as CASSLARYLGRKISYEQYF. Supplemented by reference TRBV28 and TRBJ2-7, the full variable domain reads DVKVTQSSRYLVKRTGEKVFLECVQDMDHENMFWYRQDPGLGLRLIYFSYDVKMKEKGDIPEGYSVSREKKERFSLILESASTNQTSMYLCASSLARYLGRKISYEQYFGPGTRLTVT.

The chain links TRBV27 to TRBJ1-4, with no clear D. The CDR3 is 16 amino acids. Germline V gene lookup returns CDR1 MNHEY and CDR2 SMNVEV (reference sequence). With 3 bases removed from V and 10 bases from J, the gap between germline ends came to 21 bases. CDR3 residues: CASSLTPERSMGKLFF. The CDR3, as DNA: TGTGCCAGCAGTTTGACCCCCGAGAGGTCGATGGGAAAACTGTTTTTT.

CDR3 region: CASSFGIATEQFF. The DNA for the CDR3 is TGTGCCAGCAGCTTCGGAATAGCGACTGAGCAGTTCTTC. The V and J genes are TRBV7-9 and TRBJ2-1; tentative D call: TRBD2 (5 bases). The V gene lost 3 bases and the J gene lost 9 bases, with 12 bases spanning the gap. The CDR3 is 13 residues long. The germline gives CDR1 SEHNR, CDR2 FQNEAQ (reference sequence).

The V and J genes are TRBV6-6 and TRBJ2-7; 11 bases align to TRBD2. This CDR3 is built from 14 residues. Germline values: CDR1 MNHNY, CDR2 SVGAGI (reference sequence). The V and J ends lost 5 bases and 4 bases, in that order; junction bases with no gene match: 4. The CDR3 nucleotides read TGTGCCAGCAGTCCCGGGACTAGCGGTTACGAGCAGTACTTC. Its translation is CASSPGTSGYEQYF.

The chain uses TRBV6-5 and TRBJ1-6, with no clear D. V was cut by 6 bases and J by 6 bases, with 12 bases left in between. There are 14 residues in the CDR3. In germline, CDR1 is MNHEY, CDR2 SVGAGI. DNA for the CDR3: TGTGCCAGCAGCCCCTATAGTGGTAATTCACCCCTCCACTTT. Its protein is CASSPYSGNSPLHF.

The V gene is TRBV5-1, the J gene TRBJ1-1; 7 bases map to TRBD1. CDR1 is SGHRS, CDR2 YFSETQ, per germline. J was trimmed by 5 bases and V by 4 bases; bases with no gene match: 11. The CDR3 extends over 15 amino acids. As DNA, the CDR3 is TGCGCCAGCAGCCCCGGCAGACAGGGTACGACTGAAGCTTTCTTT. It translates to CASSPGRQGTTEAFF.

The J gene is TRBJ2-2, the V gene TRBV4-2; D remains ambiguous. The CDR3 spans 14 residues. V lost 3 bases and J 4 bases, leaving 9 bases between the germline ends. Germline CDR1 LGHNA, CDR2 YNFKEQ. The CDR3 DNA follows: TGTGCCAGCAGCCAGCAGGTCACCACCGGGGAGCTGTTTTTT. Its translation: CASSQQVTTGELFF.

This chain connects TRBV5-1 to TRBJ1-1; D is unresolved. From germline, CDR1 is SGHRS and CDR2 YFSETQ. This CDR3 has 14 amino acids. V lost 1 base to trimming and J lost 0 bases, with 7 bases between them. The CDR3 spells CASSLFAMNTEAFF. CDR3 coding DNA: TGCGCCAGCAGCTTGTTCGCGATGAACACTGAAGCTTTCTTT.

This chain joins TRBV27 and TRBJ2-7; 8 nucleotides match TRBD1. Per the germline V gene, CDR1 is MNHEY and CDR2 is SMNVEV (reference sequence). J was trimmed by 0 bases and V by 4 bases; bases with no gene match: 5. This CDR3 comprises 15 residues. The CDR3 sequence is CASSSWDRSSYEQYF. The CDR3 DNA is TGTGCCAGCAGTTCCTGGGACAGGAGCTCCTACGAGCAGTACTTC.

This chain joins TRBV5-4 and TRBJ2-1, with 10 bases matching TRBD1. This CDR3 region has 15 residues. Trimming cost V 3 bases and J 7 bases; bases outside gene matches: 7. Germline CDR1 reads SGHNT; CDR2 reads YYREEE (reference sequence). The CDR3 spells CASSYRQGAYNEQFF. The DNA for the CDR3 is TGTGCCAGCAGCTACCGACAGGGGGCGTATAATGAGCAGTTCTTC.

The chain has TRBV27 and TRBJ2-1; D is possibly TRBD1 (5 bases). This CDR3 comprises 18 residues. The germline V gene has CDR1 MNHEY and CDR2 SMNVEV (reference sequence). Trimming pared 1 base from V and 12 bases from J, leaving 28 bases between. The CDR3 protein is CASSLLARTGNSITGQFF. CDR3 bases: TGTGCCAGCAGTTTATTGGCTAGAACAGGAAACTCAATTACGGGGCAGTTCTTC.

The gene calls are TRBV5-6 and TRBJ1-1, with D tentatively TRBD1 (6 bases). The CDR3 is made up of 15 amino acids. V lost 3 bases to trimming and J lost 4 bases, with 16 bases between them. CDR1 SGHDT and CDR2 YYEEEE come from the germline V gene. CDR3 region: CASSWAGARGTEAFF. The CDR3 DNA reads TGTGCCAGCAGCTGGGCAGGGGCTAGGGGCACTGAAGCTTTCTTT. Filled out from reference TRBV5-6 and TRBJ1-1, the complete variable domain reads DAGVTQSPTHLIKTRGQQVTLRCSPKSGHDTVSWYQQALGQGPQFIFQYYEEEERQRGNFPDRFSGHQFPNYSSELNVNALLLGDSALYLCASSWAGARGTEAFFGQGTRLTVV.

V and J are TRBV3-1 (or the pseudogene TRBV3-2) and TRBJ2-1, with D possibly matching TRBD2 (5 bases). In germline, CDR1 is LGHDT, CDR2 YNNKEL (reference sequence). The CDR3 is 15 amino acids. V was trimmed by 5 bases and J by 8 bases, leaving 19 bases between them. CDR3 sequence reads: CASSIGLPAAHEQFF. The CDR3 DNA follows: TGTGCCAGCAGCATCGGACTCCCCGCGGCACATGAGCAGTTCTTC.

The J gene is TRBJ1-5, the V gene TRBV2; D possibly corresponds to TRBD1 (5 bases). Germline V gives CDR1 SNHLY, CDR2 FYNNEI. The CDR3 is 12 amino acids. V was cut by 3 bases and J by 7 bases, with 7 bases left in between. CDR3 sequence: CASSEQGQPQHF. In DNA, the CDR3 is TGTGCCAGCAGTGAGCAGGGCCAGCCCCAGCATTTT.

This clone was seen only a few times. The genes are TRBV28 and TRBJ1-5, with D possibly being TRBD1 (6 bases). With 3 bases removed from V and 6 bases from J, the gap between germline ends came to 21 bases. The length of the CDR3 is 17 residues. Germline CDR1 is MDHEN and CDR2 is SYDVKM. The CDR3: CASSLIKGVSGSQPQHF. The CDR3 DNA reads TGTGCCAGCAGTTTGATCAAGGGGGTTTCGGGAAGTCAGCCCCAGCATTTT.

The chain links TRBV7-2 to TRBJ2-2; D remains unclear. CDR1 and CDR2 from the germline V gene are SGHTA and FQGNSA. The CDR3 loop spans 16 amino acids. The V end was cut by 1 base, the J end by 4 bases, with 13 bases between. For the CDR3, the DNA is TGTGCCAGCAGCTTAGGGCAAACCCTCCGCACCGGGGAGCTGTTTTTT. This translates into CASSLGQTLRTGELFF.

V and J are TRBV7-9 and TRBJ1-4, with D maybe TRBD1 (5 bases). V lost 5 bases and J 4 bases, leaving 14 bases between the germline ends. Germline V lookup: CDR1 SEHNR, CDR2 FQNEAQ (reference sequence). This CDR3 is built from 15 residues. CDR3 amino acids: CASSRLSGRNEKLFF. The CDR3 region has the DNA TGTGCCAGCAGCCGACTCTCAGGGCGTAATGAAAAACTGTTTTTT.

This clone was seen a single time. The chain carries TRBV30 and TRBJ2-5; D gene unclear. Germline CDR1 GTSNPN, CDR2 SVGIG (reference sequence). Trimming left V 3 bases short and J 5 bases short, with 13 bases between. This CDR3 contains 13 residues. The CDR3: CAWSHMPRETQYF. The CDR3 DNA sequence: TGTGCCTGGAGCCACATGCCCAGGGAGACCCAGTACTTC.

The J gene is TRBJ1-1, the V gene TRBV7-2; no firm D call. This CDR3 region has 13 residues. CDR1 and CDR2 from the germline V gene are SGHTA and FQGNSA. V dropped 5 bases and J dropped 7 bases, with 14 bases sitting between them. CDR3 sequence (DNA): TGTGCCAGCAGCGTTCGACAAATTGGTGAAGCTTTCTTT. This codes for CASSVRQIGEAFF. The full variable domain, with the rest looked up from reference TRBV7-2 and TRBJ1-1, is GAGVSQSPSNKVTEKGKDVELRCDPISGHTALYWYRQSLGQGLEFLIYFQGNSAPDKSGLPSDRFSAERTGGSVSTLTIQRTQQEDSAVYLCASSVRQIGEAFFGQGTRLTVV.

The V call is TRBV6-2 or TRBV6-3, the J call TRBJ1-2; TRBD1 aligns across 9 bases. The germline gives CDR1 MNHEY, CDR2 SVGEGT. The CDR3 is 15 residues long. Trimming removed 5 bases from V and 8 bases from J; junction bases left unmatched: 12. The CDR3 bases are TGTGCCAGCAGTAGAACTACACCGGGACAGGGAGGCTACACCTTC. This encodes CASSRTTPGQGGYTF.

This clone was detected only once. This rearrangement joins TRBV29-1 to TRBJ1-2; possibly TRBD1 for D (5 bases). This CDR3 comprises 12 residues. Trimming stripped 7 bases from V and 6 bases from J, with 15 bases between. In germline, CDR1 is SQVTM, CDR2 ANQGSEA. CDR3 region: CSGGARGDGYTF. Here the CDR3 DNA reads TGCAGCGGCGGGGCCCGGGGAGATGGCTACACCTTC.

The genes are TRBV30 and TRBJ2-2; D remains ambiguous. The CDR3 runs to 13 residues. CDR1 GTSNPN and CDR2 SVGIG come from the germline V gene (reference sequence). V lost 8 bases and J lost 1, with 11 bases in between. The CDR3 DNA follows: TGTGCCGGAAATACGGGGAACACCGGGGAGCTGTTTTTT. Protein product: CAGNTGNTGELFF.

The rearrangement joins TRBV5-4 to TRBJ1-1; 10 nucleotides match TRBD1. Germline loops: CDR1 SGHNT, CDR2 YYREEE (reference sequence). Trimming cost V 5 bases and J 2 bases; bases outside gene matches: 21. This CDR3 is built from 20 residues. CDR3 sequence reads: CASSLDLTGQGRGANTEAFF. The CDR3 coding sequence is TGTGCCAGCAGTCTAGATTTAACGGGACAGGGGCGGGGGGCTAACACTGAAGCTTTCTTT. The variable domain in full, completed from reference TRBV5-4 and TRBJ1-1, reads ETGVTQSPTHLIKTRGQQVTLRCSSQSGHNTVSWYQQALGQGPQFIFQYYREEENGRGNFPPRFSGLQFPNYSSELNVNALELDDSALYLCASSLDLTGQGRGANTEAFFGQGTRLTVV.

This clone was observed a handful of times. V and J are TRBV2 and TRBJ2-1; the D gene is possibly TRBD1 (6 bases). Germline V gene sequence: CDR1 SNHLY, CDR2 FYNNEI. V was shortened by 5 bases and J by 8 bases, with 10 bases between the two germline ends. The CDR3 covers 12 residues. The CDR3 DNA reads as TGTGCCAGCAGTTGGGGACAAGATGAGCAGTTCTTC. This sequence encodes CASSWGQDEQFF.

V gene TRBV15 combines with J gene TRBJ2-3; 7 bases agree with TRBD2. The V gene's germline CDR1 is LNHNV and CDR2 YYDKDF (reference sequence). This CDR3 region has 13 residues. The trim removed 6 bases at V and 6 bases at J, leaving 6 bases unmatched. CDR3 DNA: TGTGCCACCAGTCAAGCGGGACCCGATACGCAGTATTTT. Translation gives CATSQAGPDTQYF.

This chain joins TRBV19 and TRBJ2-7, with TRBD2 identical over 9 bases. Trimming at V came to 1 base and at J to 3 bases, leaving 4 bases not matched to a gene. The CDR3 runs 15 residues. Germline lookup yields CDR1 LNHDA and CDR2 SQIVND (reference sequence). The CDR3 region is CASSIALAGNYEQYF. In DNA, the CDR3 is TGTGCCAGTAGTATAGCCCTAGCGGGAAACTACGAGCAGTACTTC.